This T cell receptor (beta chain) came from a study of early T cells in non-severe SARS-CoV-2 infection. This clonotype was found many times. Trimming removed 3 bases at V and 4 bases at J, with 9 bases between. This CDR3 comprises 13 residues. Germline loops: CDR1 LGHNT, CDR2 FRNRAP. A single record per CDR3 protein comes from TCRdb applying MiXCR to the 5' RACE reads. Here the sample spans more than 70,000 distinct CDR3 sequences, about 12% being singletons. Sequenced material: whole blood. The chain combines TRBV12-5 with TRBJ1-1; D gene ambiguous. This TCR derives from an adult who was a healthcare worker with PCR-confirmed SARS-CoV-2 infection or an uninfected control (not recorded which). CDR3 sequence reads: CASGLPRPTEAFF. The CDR3, as DNA: TGTGCTAGTGGTTTACCCAGGCCCACTGAAGCTTTCTTT.